One sample yielded the 30 T cell receptor beta chains listed below, sequenced in a study of blood T cell repertoires in COVID-19. Clones were read by immunoSEQ multiplex PCR, and TCRdb kept only the in-frame ones, dropping some. The table shows some 190,000 clones, with about 80% occurring only once. The sequencing input was peripheral blood. These receptors came from a man in his fifties or sixties with acute or convalescent COVID-19.

The CDR3 reads CASSISSGRTDTQYF. CDR3 DNA: TGTGCCAGTAGTATCTCTAGCGGGAGAACAGATACGCAGTATTTT. The chain joins TRBV19 to TRBJ2-3; 10 bases align to TRBD2. V shed 3 bases and J 3 bases; nucleotides not matched to a gene: 3. This CDR3 is 15 amino acids long. Germline assignment: CDR1 LNHDA and CDR2 SQIVND (reference sequence).

This clone was detected only once. The chain combines TRBV5-5 with TRBJ2-1; D not certain. CDR1 is SGHKS and CDR2 is YYEKEE in the germline V gene (reference sequence). The CDR3 is 15 residues long. V was cut by 0 bases and J by 0 bases, with 7 bases left in between. The CDR3 nucleotides are TGTGCCAGCAGCTTGGCGGTTAGCTCCTACAATGAGCAGTTCTTC. Translation gives CASSLAVSSYNEQFF.

This clone was found many times. The chain couples TRBV27 to TRBJ2-7; D is undetermined. Germline-derived CDR1 and CDR2 are MNHEY and SMNVEV (reference sequence). Trimming pared 8 bases from V and 2 bases from J, leaving 4 bases between. The CDR3 sequence is 10 residues long. The CDR3 protein is CASGAYEQYF. DNA for the CDR3: TGTGCCAGCGGAGCCTACGAGCAGTACTTC.

The CDR3 protein is CASSLRAGKNIQYF. CDR3 in DNA: TGTGCCAGCAGCTTAAGAGCAGGCAAAAACATTCAGTACTTC. The gene calls are TRBV7-9 and TRBJ2-4; D gene ambiguous. CDR3 length: 14 residues. Trimming left V 2 bases short and J 3 bases short, with 8 bases between. Germline V CDR1 and CDR2: SEHNR, FQNEAQ (reference sequence).

This clone came up a few times. J is TRBJ1-1 and V is TRBV19, with 9 nucleotides matching TRBD1. The length of the CDR3 is 14 residues. Germline-derived CDR1 and CDR2 are LNHDA and SQIVND (reference sequence). J was trimmed by 4 bases and V by 8 bases; bases with no gene match: 8. The CDR3 coding sequence is TGTGCCAGTTGGGACAGGGTGTTTGGCACTGAAGCTTTCTTT. Protein product: CASWDRVFGTEAFF.

The V call is TRBV7-2, the J call TRBJ2-1, with TRBD1 matching 9 bases. The CDR3 totals 14 residues. Per germline, CDR1 SGHTA and CDR2 FQGNSA. The J segment lost 5 bases and the V segment lost 1 base, leaving 0 bases of the junction unmatched. Here the CDR3 DNA reads TGTGCCAGCAGCTTAGGGACAGGGGACAATGAGCAGTTCTTC. It specifies CASSLGTGDNEQFF.

This sequence joins TRBV11-2 and TRBJ2-3; D is undetermined. This CDR3 is 14 amino acids long. CDR1 is SGHAT, CDR2 FQNNGV, per germline. V was shortened by 1 base and J by 2 bases, with 7 bases between the two germline ends. For the CDR3, the DNA is TGTGCCAGCAGCTTAGGCTACTACACAGATACGCAGTATTTT. This sequence encodes CASSLGYYTDTQYF.

This rearrangement joins TRBV9 to TRBJ2-1, with 7 bases aligning to TRBD2. The CDR3 is 16 amino acids. V lost 3 bases, J lost 0 bases, and 6 bases stayed unmatched. Germline lookup yields CDR1 SGDLS and CDR2 YYNGEE. The CDR3 bases are TGTGCCAGCAGCGCCATGGGGGGGAGCTCCTACAATGAGCAGTTCTTC. Protein product: CASSAMGGSSYNEQFF.

The chain combines TRBV7-9 with TRBJ2-1; D may be TRBD1 (6 bases). From germline, CDR1 is SEHNR and CDR2 FQNEAQ (reference sequence). The CDR3 loop spans 16 amino acids. V lost 5 bases, J lost 0 bases, and 14 bases lay in between. The chain's CDR3 is CASSPGDRSSYNEQFF. In nucleotides, the CDR3 is TGTGCCAGCAGCCCGGGTGACAGGAGCTCCTACAATGAGCAGTTCTTC. Complete variable domain (other parts from reference TRBV7-9 and TRBJ2-1): DTGVSQNPRHKITKRGQNVTFRCDPISEHNRLYWYRQTLGQGPEFLTYFQNEAQLEKSRLLSDRFSAERPKGSFSTLEIQRTEQGDSAMYLCASSPGDRSSYNEQFFGPGTRLTVL.

The chain joins TRBV5-1 to TRBJ2-1; 7 bases map to TRBD2. The CDR3 covers 16 residues. Germline CDR1 is SGHRS and CDR2 is YFSETQ. The trim removed 4 bases at V and 6 bases at J, leaving 13 bases unmatched. CDR3 residues: CASSPEGRLATNEQFF. The CDR3 bases are TGCGCCAGCAGCCCCGAGGGCCGACTAGCAACCAATGAGCAGTTCTTC.

The rearrangement joins TRBV12-3 or TRBV12-4 to TRBJ1-6, with 8 bases identical to TRBD1. V trimming: 7 bases; J trimming: 7 bases; junction bases outside the gene matches: 3. CDR3 length equals 13 residues. The CDR3 DNA is TGTGCCAGCACCGGGACAGGCAATTCACCCCTCCACTTT. Protein: CASTGTGNSPLHF.

This clone was seen a handful of times. The gene calls are TRBV2 and TRBJ1-2; 8 nucleotides match TRBD1. Trimming at V came to 6 bases and at J to 7 bases, leaving 13 bases not matched to a gene. The CDR3 is 15 residues long. The V gene's germline CDR1 is SNHLY and CDR2 FYNNEI. As DNA, the CDR3 is TGTGCCAGCAGGGAGCTCACAGGGGGATCAGGTGGCTACACCTTC. Translated, it gives CASRELTGGSGGYTF.

The CDR3 here is CAWNRFQGVGEKLFF. The DNA for the CDR3 is TGTGCCTGGAACCGATTCCAGGGCGTTGGTGAAAAACTGTTTTTT. The chain employs TRBV30 and TRBJ1-4, with a weak D call TRBD1 (5 bases). The germline V gene encodes CDR1 GTSNPN and CDR2 SVGIG (reference sequence). This CDR3 spans 15 amino acids. Trimming took off 4 bases at V and 7 bases at J, with 19 bases between the two ends. The entire variable domain, with the rest obtained from reference TRBV30 and TRBJ1-4, is as follows: SQTIHQWPATLVQPVGSPLSLECTVEGTSNPNLYWYRQAAGRGLQLLFYSVGIGQISSEVPQNLSASRPQDRQFILSSKKLLLSDSGFYLCAWNRFQGVGEKLFFGSGTQLSVL.

This chain connects TRBV12-3 or TRBV12-4 to TRBJ1-2; 8 positions agree with TRBD1. There are 12 residues in the CDR3. After removal of 5 bases from V and 8 bases from J, the junction contained 4 bases not matched to a gene. The DNA of the CDR3 is TGTGCCAGCAGTCGACAGGGGAGAGGCTACACCTTC. As protein: CASSRQGRGYTF.

The chain joins TRBV7-9 to TRBJ1-1; tentative D call: TRBD1 (6 bases). V lost 1 base and J 3 bases, leaving 18 bases between the germline ends. This CDR3 contains 17 residues. CDR1 SEHNR and CDR2 FQNEAQ come from the germline V gene (reference sequence). The DNA of the CDR3 is TGTGCCAGCAGCTTAGGGGTAACCGGGACACACCACACTGAAGCTTTCTTT. Amino acids: CASSLGVTGTHHTEAFF.

The rearrangement joins TRBV3-1 (or the pseudogene TRBV3-2) to TRBJ2-3; 11 nucleotides agree with TRBD2. V shed 1 base and J 4 bases; nucleotides not matched to a gene: 10. CDR3 size: 18 residues. Germline V lookup: CDR1 LGHDT, CDR2 YNNKEL (reference sequence). The CDR3 region is CASSQGLTSGGPSDTQYF. The CDR3, as DNA: TGTGCCAGCAGCCAAGGGTTAACTAGCGGGGGTCCCTCAGATACGCAGTATTTT.

This chain connects TRBV9 to TRBJ2-7, with TRBD1 identical over 10 bases. The ends lost 4 bases at V and 9 bases at J; junction bases unmatched: 13. The CDR3 covers 15 residues. Germline V gives CDR1 SGDLS, CDR2 YYNGEE. The CDR3 region is CASSPTGTGASGQYF. The DNA for the CDR3 is TGTGCCAGCAGCCCCACAGGGACAGGGGCGTCGGGGCAGTACTTC.

The chain carries TRBV30 and TRBJ1-5; possible D gene TRBD1, 5 bases. V shed 1 base and J shed 3 bases, with 13 bases lying between them. This CDR3 comprises 15 residues. Germline CDR1 is GTSNPN and CDR2 is SVGIG (reference sequence). The DNA for the CDR3 is TGTGCCTGGAGTGGATCTCTGGGACTCAATCAGCCCCAGCATTTT. Protein product: CAWSGSLGLNQPQHF.

This clone was recorded a few times. The chain joins TRBV27 to TRBJ1-2; no clear D gene. V was pared by 3 bases and J by 6 bases, with 11 bases between. Germline CDR1 and CDR2: MNHEY and SMNVEV (reference sequence). The CDR3 length is 13 residues. The CDR3 loop reads CASSLRGINGYTF. The CDR3 DNA reads as TGTGCCAGCAGTTTGAGAGGGATAAATGGCTACACCTTC.

V usage is TRBV20-1 and J usage is TRBJ1-6; 10 bases fit TRBD1. This CDR3 region has 15 residues. Germline CDR1 DFQATT, CDR2 SNEGSKA (reference sequence). Germline trimming cut 3 bases from V and 11 bases from J; bases unmatched to any gene: 10. In DNA, the CDR3 is TGCAGTGCTAGTAGGGGACAGGGGTTCTCGGCACCCCTCCACTTT. Protein sequence: CSASRGQGFSAPLHF.

This sequence joins TRBV19 and TRBJ1-2; 10 bases align to TRBD1. This CDR3 comprises 16 residues. Per germline, CDR1 LNHDA and CDR2 SQIVND (reference sequence). V shed 5 bases and J 6 bases; nucleotides not matched to a gene: 12. The CDR3 spells CASSGDRGGNLNGYTF. The CDR3 coding sequence is TGTGCCAGTAGTGGGGACAGGGGCGGAAATCTGAATGGCTACACCTTC.

The CDR3 bases are TGTGCCAGTAGCCGGACAGGGGATTTTTTGATGGGGGAGCTGTTTTTT. It codes for CASSRTGDFLMGELFF. The J gene is TRBJ2-2, the V gene TRBV19; 9 nucleotides match TRBD1. Trimming removed 6 bases from V and 8 bases from J; junction bases left unmatched: 13. Per germline, CDR1 LNHDA and CDR2 SQIVND (reference sequence). This CDR3 region has 16 residues.

This clone was detected only once. J is TRBJ2-1 and V is TRBV27; 15 bases are shared with TRBD2. The V segment lost 6 bases and the J segment 9 bases; nucleotides outside the gene matches: 6. The CDR3 consists of 15 residues. Germline values: CDR1 MNHEY, CDR2 SMNVEV (reference sequence). DNA of the CDR3: TGTGCCAGCAGGAGCAGGGGACTAGCGGGGGGTGAGCAGTTCTTC. The encoded protein is CASRSRGLAGGEQFF.

This chain uses TRBV27 with TRBJ1-1; D is unresolved. The CDR3 has 15 residues. CDR1 is MNHEY, CDR2 SMNVEV, per germline (reference sequence). V was clipped by 0 bases and J by 2 bases, with 10 bases between them. In nucleotides, the CDR3 is TGTGCCAGCAGTTTATCGAGCCGAGTAAACACTGAAGCTTTCTTT. This codes for CASSLSSRVNTEAFF.

This clone was found once. The J gene is TRBJ2-7, the V gene TRBV2; weak D call: TRBD2 (5 bases). V was clipped by 2 bases and J by 2 bases, with 13 bases between them. The CDR3 totals 15 residues. In germline, CDR1 is SNHLY, CDR2 FYNNEI. DNA of the CDR3: TGTGCCAGCAGTGAAAGTGCTAGCCGAGCCTACGAGCAGTACTTC. Its protein product is CASSESASRAYEQYF.

This clone was seen once. This chain uses TRBV7-9 with TRBJ2-2; D possibly corresponds to TRBD2 (6 bases). Trimming took off 3 bases at V and 8 bases at J, with 10 bases between the two ends. Germline values: CDR1 SEHNR, CDR2 FQNEAQ (reference sequence). This CDR3 contains 13 residues. As DNA, the CDR3 is TGTGCCAGCAGCTTCGGGGGAAGTGGGGAGCTGTTTTTT. It encodes CASSFGGSGELFF.

The chain recombines TRBV4-1 with TRBJ2-1; D is unresolved. Looked up from germline, CDR1 is MGHRA and CDR2 is YSYEKL. V was shortened by 0 bases and J by 0 bases, with 3 bases between the two germline ends. The CDR3 loop spans 14 amino acids. The CDR3 reads CASSQDSSYNEQFF. CDR3 nucleotides: TGCGCCAGCAGCCAAGATAGCTCCTACAATGAGCAGTTCTTC.

The chain has TRBV19 and TRBJ1-2, with 7 bases matching TRBD1. The CDR3 length is 13 residues. Germline values: CDR1 LNHDA, CDR2 SQIVND (reference sequence). V shed 5 bases, J shed 4 bases, and the junction held 4 bases outside the gene matches. For the CDR3, the DNA is TGTGCCAGTAGTGACACAGGGGCCTATGGCTACACCTTC. Protein product: CASSDTGAYGYTF.

The chain uses TRBV6-1 and TRBJ2-2, with 10 bases identical to TRBD2. Germline V gene lookup returns CDR1 MNHNS and CDR2 SASEGT. The CDR3 totals 18 residues. V was pared by 1 base and J by 0 bases, with 5 bases of the junction left unmatched. CDR3: CASSEGISGGPNTGELFF. The CDR3 coding sequence is TGTGCCAGCAGTGAAGGGATTAGCGGGGGGCCGAACACCGGGGAGCTGTTTTTT.

The chain is built from TRBV7-3 and TRBJ2-5; TRBD1 might be the D (6 bases). V shed 5 bases and J shed 5 bases, with 18 bases lying between them. The CDR3 runs 15 residues. Germline CDR1 is SGHTA and CDR2 is FQGTGA. The CDR3 nucleotides are TGTGCCAGCAGCCCACAGGGCCCCCCCGGGGAGACCCAGTACTTC. Translation gives CASSPQGPPGETQYF.